This T cell receptor (beta chain) comes out of a study of cytomegalovirus exposure and HLA in healthy donors. Study-wide background: A data release that came early held tens of millions of unique TCRs from HLA-typed donors.

Study-wide results and caveats: TCR beta sequences reportedly predicted most subjects' HLA-A and HLA-B alleles accurately.

Each donor's status was that of a healthy bone marrow donor. Notes on this clone: Its antigen is as yet unknown.

Trimming at V came to 5 bases and at J to 2 bases, leaving 13 bases not matched to a gene. Germline CDR1 is SGHAT and CDR2 is FQNNGV. CDR3 size: 17 residues. Vbeta (60) and Jbeta (13) primers were used in the PCR. Sequenced by immunoSEQ multiplex PCR; TCRdb stores in-frame clones only, minus some. The sample shows fewer than 200,000 clones, about 80% of them seen only once. This TCR was sampled from a man younger than 35 in good health and CMV-seropositive. The material sequenced was PBMCs. V gene TRBV11-2 combines with J gene TRBJ2-3, with 7 bases matching TRBD2. The CDR3 sequence is CASSPVGGVLLTDTQYF. The DNA of the CDR3 is TGTGCCAGCAGCCCAGTGGGAGGGGTTCTTCTCACAGATACGCAGTATTTT.